These 14 T cell receptor beta chains were all obtained from the same sample, sequenced in a study of shared clonotypes between healthy human individuals. TCRdb's copy holds only in-frame clones and misses some; the assay was immunoSEQ multiplex PCR. The data contain 1,400,000 or so clones, about 98.5% of them seen just once; the ten biggest clones take up around 0.33%. The sequenced sample consisted of naive CD4+ T cells sorted from blood. The subset: CD45RA+ positively selected. These receptors all stem from a man aged 30 to 45 in good health.

This chain links TRBV5-8 with TRBJ1-1, with D perhaps TRBD1 (5 bases). Germline assignment: CDR1 SGHTS and CDR2 YDEGEE. The CDR3 runs to 14 residues. V dropped 1 base and J dropped 0 bases, with 7 bases sitting between them. The CDR3 DNA follows: TGTGCCAGCAGCTTGCGAGGGGTGAACACTGAAGCTTTCTTT. As protein: CASSLRGVNTEAFF.

The count of this clone is one. The chain joins TRBV5-1 to TRBJ2-2; 10 bases map to TRBD2. V shed 4 bases, J shed 4 bases, and the junction held 10 bases outside the gene matches. CDR1 SGHRS and CDR2 YFSETQ come from the germline V gene. This CDR3 contains 17 residues. The CDR3 DNA follows: TGCGCCAGCAGCCCCACCCCTAGCGGGAGAGTCACCGGGGAGCTGTTTTTT. It yields the protein CASSPTPSGRVTGELFF.

The gene calls are TRBV13 and TRBJ2-1; D is undetermined. Germline CDR1 is PRHDT and CDR2 is FYEKMQ (reference sequence). V was cut by 0 bases and J by 5 bases, with 8 bases left in between. This CDR3 has 14 amino acids. The CDR3 bases are TGTGCCAGCAGCTTAGGGGCTTCTCACAATGAGCAGTTCTTC. Its translation: CASSLGASHNEQFF. Combining the CDR3 with reference TRBV13 and TRBJ2-1 gives the whole variable domain AAGVIQSPRHLIKEKRETATLKCYPIPRHDTVYWYQQGPGQDPQFLISFYEKMQSDKGSIPDRFSAQQFSDYHSELNMSSLELGDSALYFCASSLGASHNEQFFGPGTRLTVL.

The chain couples TRBV29-1 to TRBJ2-1, with 10 bases fitting TRBD2. Losses at the gene ends were 7 bases for V and 4 bases for J; bases not matched to a gene: 10. The CDR3 loop spans 15 amino acids. CDR1 and CDR2 from the germline V gene are SQVTM and ANQGSEA. As DNA, the CDR3 is TGCAGCGCGGCGGTAGCGGGAGGTCCTTACAATGAGCAGTTCTTC. Protein: CSAAVAGGPYNEQFF.

A word on this clone: Other DNA sequences in this sample translate to the same CDR3. The chain recombines TRBV5-1 with TRBJ2-1; 13 bases are a match to TRBD2. CDR3 length: 15 residues. Germline loops: CDR1 SGHRS, CDR2 YFSETQ. J gave up 5 bases and V 4 bases, and 3 bases lay outside the gene matches. The CDR3 sequence: CASSPGLAGDNEQFF. The DNA of the CDR3 is TGCGCCAGCAGCCCCGGACTAGCGGGAGACAATGAGCAGTTCTTC.

The chain is built from TRBV5-1 and TRBJ2-3, with unresolved D. The CDR3 loop spans 16 amino acids. Germline-derived CDR1 and CDR2 are SGHRS and YFSETQ. Trimming removed 3 bases from V and 0 bases from J, with 14 bases in between. This chain's CDR3 is CASSYITRDSTDTQYF. The CDR3 region has the DNA TGCGCCAGCAGCTACATTACCCGAGATAGCACAGATACGCAGTATTTT. Combining the CDR3 with reference TRBV5-1 and TRBJ2-3 gives the whole variable domain KAGVTQTPRYLIKTRGQQVTLSCSPISGHRSVSWYQQTPGQGLQFLFEYFSETQRNKGNFPGRFSGRQFSNSRSEMNVSTLELGDSALYLCASSYITRDSTDTQYFGPGTRLTVL.

The chain carries TRBV7-9 and TRBJ2-3; D is unresolved. From germline, CDR1 is SEHNR and CDR2 FQNEAQ (reference sequence). Trimming stripped 2 bases from V and 0 bases from J, with 6 bases between. The CDR3 runs 14 residues. In DNA form, the CDR3 reads TGTGCCAGCAGCTTAACTCTTAGCACAGATACGCAGTATTTT. It is translated as CASSLTLSTDTQYF.

The V gene is TRBV5-1, the J gene TRBJ2-7; D possibly corresponds to TRBD2 (7 bases). From germline, CDR1 is SGHRS and CDR2 YFSETQ. Trimming took 3 bases from V and 4 from J, leaving 17 bases between them. CDR3 length: 15 residues. DNA for the CDR3: TGCGCCAGCAGCTCGGACGGGCGGGGGCGTTACGAGCAGTACTTC. Encoded protein: CASSSDGRGRYEQYF.

The V and J genes are TRBV5-1 and TRBJ2-1; D is perhaps TRBD2 (6 bases). This CDR3 has 16 amino acids. Germline assignment: CDR1 SGHRS and CDR2 YFSETQ. V shed 4 bases and J shed 4 bases, with 18 bases lying between them. CDR3 DNA: TGCGCCAGCAGCCTAGCCGGGAGAGGCACATACAATGAGCAGTTCTTC. It is translated as CASSLAGRGTYNEQFF.

The gene calls are TRBV5-6 and TRBJ2-7; 9 nucleotides agree with TRBD1. Germline V CDR1 and CDR2: SGHDT, YYEEEE. CDR3 length equals 15 residues. J lost 5 bases, V lost 3 bases, and 9 bases had no gene match. The CDR3: CASSYPGTGMHEQYF. The CDR3 coding sequence is TGTGCCAGCAGCTACCCCGGGACAGGGATGCACGAGCAGTACTTC.

CDR3 region: CASSLGLRAGQPQHF. CDR3 sequence (DNA): TGTGCCAGCAGTTTAGGTTTAAGGGCTGGGCAGCCCCAGCATTTT. The chain employs TRBV27 and TRBJ1-5; D call uncertain. This CDR3 has 15 amino acids. CDR1 and CDR2 from the germline V gene are MNHEY and SMNVEV (reference sequence). V was clipped by 2 bases and J by 7 bases, with 15 bases between them.

This rearrangement joins TRBV5-6 to TRBJ2-7, with D possibly called TRBD1 or TRBD2 (5 bases each). The CDR3 totals 18 residues. The V end was cut by 4 bases, the J end by 3 bases, with 26 bases between. The germline V gene encodes CDR1 SGHDT and CDR2 YYEEEE. CDR3 sequence (DNA): TGTGCCAGCAGCCGAACAGGTATGGGGGAGAAGTCCCTCTACGAGCAGTACTTC. Translated: CASSRTGMGEKSLYEQYF.

The chain couples TRBV25-1 to TRBJ2-7, with 9 nucleotides matching TRBD1. Germline loops: CDR1 MGHDK, CDR2 SYGVNS. V shed 6 bases and J 4 bases; nucleotides not matched to a gene: 10. The length of the CDR3 is 15 residues. The CDR3 spells CASSSDRGYRYEQYF. The CDR3, as DNA: TGTGCCAGCAGCTCGGACAGGGGATATCGGTACGAGCAGTACTTC.

The V call is TRBV5-4, the J call TRBJ2-7, with 7 bases matching TRBD1. Trimming removed 0 bases from V and 4 bases from J; junction bases left unmatched: 7. CDR1 SGHNT and CDR2 YYREEE come from the germline V gene (reference sequence). The CDR3 sequence is 15 residues long. CDR3 nucleotides: TGTGCCAGCAGCTTGGCTGGTAAGGGGGCTTACGAGCAGTACTTC. Encoded protein: CASSLAGKGAYEQYF.